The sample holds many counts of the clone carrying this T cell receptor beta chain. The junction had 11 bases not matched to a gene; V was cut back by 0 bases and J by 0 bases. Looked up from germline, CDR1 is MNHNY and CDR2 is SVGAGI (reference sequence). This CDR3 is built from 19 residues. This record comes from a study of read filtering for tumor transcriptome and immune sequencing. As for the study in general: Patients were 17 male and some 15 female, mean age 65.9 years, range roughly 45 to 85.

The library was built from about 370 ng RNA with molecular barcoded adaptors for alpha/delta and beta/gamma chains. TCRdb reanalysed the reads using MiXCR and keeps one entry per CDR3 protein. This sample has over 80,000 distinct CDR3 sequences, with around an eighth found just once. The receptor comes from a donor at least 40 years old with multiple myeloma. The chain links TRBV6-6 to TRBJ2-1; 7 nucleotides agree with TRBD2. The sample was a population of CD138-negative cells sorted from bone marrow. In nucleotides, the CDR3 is TGTGCCAGCAGTTACTCGGCTAGCGGAGGGAAGAACTCCTACAATGAGCAGTTCTTC. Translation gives CASSYSASGGKNSYNEQFF.